One sample yielded the 11 T cell receptor beta chains listed below, sequenced in a study of blood T cell repertoires in COVID-19. The protocol was immunoSEQ multiplex PCR, while the TCRdb copy is restricted to in-frame clones and leaves out a portion. The sample includes 240,000 or so clones, 88% seen only once; the top ten take roughly 0.8%. The sample was peripheral blood. These receptors originate from a woman aged 25-40 years with acute or convalescent COVID-19.

The chain recombines TRBV12-1 with TRBJ2-1; the table's D gene call, TRBD2, was not cross checked with the DNA. TRBV12-1 is recorded as a pseudogene. The CDR3 is 22 amino acids. The CDR3 DNA is TGTGCCAGCAGCCCCGAGGGGCACCCCGGGACTAGCGGGACTATCTCCTACAATGAGCAGTTCTTC. Amino acid sequence: CASSPEGHPGTSGTISYNEQFF.

The chain employs TRBV7-8 and TRBJ2-7, with TRBD2 identical over 8 bases. CDR1 is SGHVS and CDR2 is FQNEAQ in the germline V gene. The CDR3 extends over 16 amino acids. After removal of 5 bases from V and 0 bases from J, the junction contained 9 bases not matched to a gene. CDR3 region: CASSPRAGVSSYEQYF. The CDR3 region has the DNA TGTGCCAGCAGCCCGCGAGCGGGAGTTTCCTCCTACGAGCAGTACTTC.

DNA of the CDR3: TGTGCCAGCAGCTTGGGCCTAGCGGGCTCATGGAATGAGCAGTTCTTC. It codes for CASSLGLAGSWNEQFF. The V call is TRBV5-8, the J call TRBJ2-1; TRBD2 matches at 8 bases. The V segment lost 0 bases and the J segment 7 bases; nucleotides outside the gene matches: 9. This CDR3 has 16 residues. CDR1 is SGHTS, CDR2 YDEGEE, per germline.

The chain couples TRBV3-1 (or the pseudogene TRBV3-2) to TRBJ1-6, with 7 positions matching TRBD1. The ends lost 2 bases at V and 10 bases at J; junction bases unmatched: 11. The CDR3 totals 16 residues. Germline V gives CDR1 LGHDT, CDR2 YNNKEL (reference sequence). CDR3 loop: CASSQTGVSVRSPLHF. CDR3 coding DNA: TGTGCCAGCAGCCAAACAGGGGTATCCGTCAGATCACCCCTCCACTTT.

The chain employs TRBV9 and TRBJ2-3, with 9 bases matching TRBD2. The V and J ends lost 0 bases and 1 base, in that order; junction bases with no gene match: 3. The CDR3 sequence is 16 residues long. CDR1 and CDR2 from the germline V gene are SGDLS and YYNGEE. Here the CDR3 DNA reads TGTGCCAGCAGCGTAGACGCTAGCGGGGGCACAGATACGCAGTATTTT. It encodes CASSVDASGGTDTQYF.

J is TRBJ1-4 and V is TRBV9, with TRBD1 identical over 7 bases. There are 14 residues in the CDR3. The germline V gene has CDR1 SGDLS and CDR2 YYNGEE. The J segment lost 6 bases and the V segment lost 5 bases, leaving 7 bases of the junction unmatched. The CDR3 reads CASSTGDRDEKLFF. In DNA, the CDR3 is TGTGCCAGCAGTACCGGAGACAGGGATGAAAAACTGTTTTTT.

As for this clone: No conserved phenylalanine or tryptophan ends this CDR3, so it is likely a read error. The DNA is left out, because the CDR3 cannot be placed on it with certainty; the CDR3 is given as TCRdb lists it. This chain links TRBV21-1 with TRBJ1-5; TRBD1, the table's D call, lacks a check against the DNA. TRBV21-1 is a pseudogene locus. Termini included, the CDR3 measures 8 amino acids. The CDR3 reads CASSRRQV.

The chain recombines TRBV5-4 with TRBJ1-3, with TRBD1 identical over 11 bases. CDR3 length: 13 amino acids. V trimming: 9 bases; J trimming: 4 bases; junction bases outside the gene matches: 3. Germline V gene data show CDR1 as SGHNT and CDR2 as YYREEE (reference sequence). The CDR3 DNA reads TGTGCCATAGGGACAGGGGGGGGAAACACCATATATTTT. Protein: CAIGTGGGNTIYF.

The gene calls are TRBV5-1 and TRBJ2-2; no clear D gene. Looked up from germline, CDR1 is SGHRS and CDR2 is YFSETQ. The CDR3 contains 12 residues. Trimming cost V 0 bases and J 6 bases, with 3 bases left between them. CDR3: CASSLAAGELFF. DNA of the CDR3: TGCGCCAGCAGCTTGGCGGCCGGGGAGCTGTTTTTT.

The chain uses TRBV29-1 and TRBJ2-3; 10 bases line up with TRBD2. With V trimmed by 1 base and J by 0 bases, 13 bases remained unmatched. Per the germline V gene, CDR1 is SQVTM and CDR2 is ANQGSEA. The CDR3 is made up of 19 amino acids. Here the CDR3 reads CSVEAPGASGSTSTDTQYF. The DNA for the CDR3 is TGCAGCGTTGAAGCCCCCGGGGCTAGCGGGAGCACTAGCACAGATACGCAGTATTTT.

The rearrangement links TRBV5-4 to TRBJ2-7, with 8 positions matching TRBD1. CDR1 and CDR2 (germline): SGHNT, YYREEE (reference sequence). The ends lost 0 bases at V and 3 bases at J; junction bases unmatched: 8. This CDR3 is 16 amino acids long. DNA for the CDR3: TGTGCCAGCAGCTTGGCTCCACAGGGGGGATACTACGAGCAGTACTTC. Translating gives CASSLAPQGGYYEQYF. The full variable domain, in which reference TRBV5-4 and TRBJ2-7 provide the parts outside the CDR3, is ETGVTQSPTHLIKTRGQQVTLRCSSQSGHNTVSWYQQALGQGPQFIFQYYREEENGRGNFPPRFSGLQFPNYSSELNVNALELDDSALYLCASSLAPQGGYYEQYFGPGTRLTVT.